The 30 T cell receptor beta chains in this list originate from one sample, sequenced in a study of cytomegalovirus exposure and HLA in healthy donors. Only in-frame clones appear in the TCRdb table, and some are missing; sequencing was by immunoSEQ multiplex PCR. The data show 150,000 or so clones, approximately 90% seen once. The material sequenced was PBMCs. The receptors originated from a woman aged 25 to 45 in good health and CMV-seropositive.

The chain links TRBV5-1 to TRBJ2-5; the D gene is possibly TRBD2 (7 bases). The length of the CDR3 is 16 residues. V lost 2 bases, J lost 1 base, and 15 bases lay in between. Germline CDR1 and CDR2: SGHRS and YFSETQ. The CDR3 is CASSLSLGGAQETQYF. The DNA of the CDR3 is TGCGCCAGCAGCTTAAGTCTTGGGGGGGCCCAAGAGACCCAGTACTTC.

The CDR3 here is CASSLEFTGGGYTF. DNA of the CDR3: TGTGCCAGCAGCTTAGAGTTTACAGGGGGAGGCTACACCTTC. The V gene is TRBV7-6, the J gene TRBJ1-2; 8 bases map to TRBD1. The V gene end was trimmed by 1 base and the J gene end by 8 bases; junction bases not matched to a gene: 6. Germline CDR1 is SGHVS and CDR2 is FNYEAQ. This CDR3 is built from 14 residues.

This clone occurred once. The rearrangement uses TRBV7-9 and TRBJ2-2; 10 nucleotides match TRBD1. Germline V CDR1 and CDR2: SEHNR, FQNEAQ (reference sequence). The junction had 4 bases not matched to a gene; V was cut back by 6 bases and J by 3 bases. CDR3 length equals 15 residues. The DNA for the CDR3 is TGTGCCAGCAGTTCCGGACAGGGGGACACCGGGGAGCTGTTTTTT. Amino acid sequence: CASSSGQGDTGELFF.

The genes are TRBV7-8 and TRBJ2-7, with 8 positions matching TRBD2. The germline V gene encodes CDR1 SGHVS and CDR2 FQNEAQ. This CDR3 region has 15 residues. V shed 5 bases, J shed 5 bases, and the junction held 11 bases outside the gene matches. CDR3 residues: CASSPPRGGRNEQYF. As DNA, the CDR3 is TGTGCCAGCAGCCCCCCCCGCGGGGGGAGGAACGAGCAGTACTTC.

The rearrangement uses TRBV5-1 and TRBJ2-5, with D perhaps TRBD2 (5 bases). The V gene's germline CDR1 is SGHRS and CDR2 YFSETQ. Between the trimmed V and J ends, which lost 0 bases and 5 bases, there was a span of 14 bases. The CDR3 contains 15 residues. Written as DNA, the CDR3 is TGCGCCAGCAGCTTGGAGGGCGGGCACGGGGAGACCCAGTACTTC. It translates to CASSLEGGHGETQYF. Variable domain in full (rest from reference TRBV5-1 and TRBJ2-5): KAGVTQTPRYLIKTRGQQVTLSCSPISGHRSVSWYQQTPGQGLQFLFEYFSETQRNKGNFPGRFSGRQFSNSRSEMNVSTLELGDSALYLCASSLEGGHGETQYFGPGTRLLVL.

V gene TRBV2 combines with J gene TRBJ1-4; 7 bases are a match to TRBD1. The V gene's germline CDR1 is SNHLY and CDR2 FYNNEI. J lost 0 bases, V lost 6 bases, and 10 bases had no gene match. CDR3 length: 17 residues. The DNA of the CDR3 is TGTGCCAGCAGGGTAGGGGGCGGATTTTCAACTAATGAAAAACTGTTTTTT. It is translated as CASRVGGGFSTNEKLFF.

The CDR3 DNA follows: TGTGCCAGCACCACCCACCCTGAACGCGGTGAGCAGTTCTTC. Amino acid sequence: CASTTHPERGEQFF. This rearrangement joins TRBV13 to TRBJ2-1; no reliable D call. Germline values: CDR1 PRHDT, CDR2 FYEKMQ (reference sequence). CDR3 length: 14 residues. The V and J ends lost 7 bases and 9 bases respectively, with 19 bases between them.

The table lists this clone with a count of one. The J gene is TRBJ1-5, the V gene TRBV5-1; 7 positions match TRBD1. V shed 0 bases and J 3 bases; nucleotides not matched to a gene: 3. This CDR3 has 15 residues. The germline V gene has CDR1 SGHRS and CDR2 YFSETQ. CDR3 region: CASSLEGGTNQPQHF. CDR3 DNA: TGCGCCAGCAGCTTGGAAGGGGGCACCAATCAGCCCCAGCATTTT.

This clone was seen once. The chain employs TRBV15 and TRBJ2-5, with D perhaps matching TRBD1 (6 bases). Germline loops: CDR1 LNHNV, CDR2 YYDKDF (reference sequence). V shed 1 base and J shed 4 bases, with 10 bases lying between them. The CDR3 is made up of 14 amino acids. As DNA, the CDR3 is TGTGCCACCAGCAGAGCAGGGGCCGGAGAGACCCAGTACTTC. Translating gives CATSRAGAGETQYF.

This chain uses TRBV20-1 with TRBJ2-7, with no clear D. Germline CDR1 reads DFQATT; CDR2 reads SNEGSKA (reference sequence). V shed 1 base and J shed 7 bases, with 8 bases lying between them. The CDR3 covers 11 residues. The CDR3 loop reads CSARGLEEQYF. The CDR3 DNA is TGCAGTGCTAGAGGGCTGGAGGAGCAGTACTTC.

The CDR3 DNA sequence: TGCAGCGTCGCAATAGCGGGGGACAACACCGGGGAGCTGTTTTTT. As protein: CSVAIAGDNTGELFF. This chain uses TRBV29-1 with TRBJ2-2; 9 nucleotides align to TRBD2. The ends lost 6 bases at V and 2 bases at J; junction bases unmatched: 7. Germline loops: CDR1 SQVTM, CDR2 ANQGSEA. CDR3 length: 15 amino acids.

The chain is built from TRBV5-4 and TRBJ2-5; weak D call: TRBD1 (5 bases). Trimming removed 4 bases from V and 3 bases from J, with 16 bases in between. Germline CDR1 is SGHNT and CDR2 is YYREEE (reference sequence). The CDR3 extends over 15 amino acids. The CDR3 region is CASSPTRDREETQYF. Here the CDR3 DNA reads TGTGCCAGCAGCCCGACCCGAGACAGAGAAGAGACCCAGTACTTC.

The chain uses TRBV2 and TRBJ2-3, with TRBD1 as a possible D gene (5 bases). V dropped 5 bases and J dropped 0 bases, with 9 bases sitting between them. Looked up from germline, CDR1 is SNHLY and CDR2 is FYNNEI. The CDR3 is made up of 14 amino acids. The CDR3 region has the DNA TGTGCCAGCAGTTTAGGGGCTAGCACAGATACGCAGTATTTT. Protein product: CASSLGASTDTQYF.

The genes are TRBV6-1 and TRBJ2-7, with D possibly TRBD2 on 5 matching bases. Germline lookup yields CDR1 MNHNS and CDR2 SASEGT. V dropped 6 bases and J dropped 1 base, with 13 bases sitting between them. The CDR3 spans 14 residues. The chain's CDR3 is CASRDPGRSYEQYF. The CDR3 region has the DNA TGTGCCAGCAGAGATCCGGGAAGGTCCTACGAGCAGTACTTC.

The chain has TRBV6-5 and TRBJ1-2, with TRBD1 matching over 7 bases. After removal of 0 bases from V and 4 bases from J, the junction contained 8 bases not matched to a gene. The CDR3 loop spans 16 amino acids. The germline gives CDR1 MNHEY, CDR2 SVGAGI. The CDR3 sequence: CASSYSMVGGGYGYTF. In DNA, the CDR3 is TGTGCCAGCAGTTACTCGATGGTAGGGGGCGGCTATGGCTACACCTTC.

This chain links TRBV27 with TRBJ1-1; TRBD1 aligns across 9 bases. V lost 1 base to trimming and J lost 5 bases; unmatched junction nucleotides: 2. The CDR3 covers 14 residues. CDR1 and CDR2 (germline): MNHEY, SMNVEV (reference sequence). CDR3: CASSLFDRGTEAFF. The CDR3 nucleotides are TGTGCCAGCAGTTTATTCGACAGGGGGACTGAAGCTTTCTTT.

The chain carries TRBV2 and TRBJ2-7; tentatively, D is TRBD2 (5 bases). V was clipped by 5 bases and J by 5 bases, with 16 bases between them. Germline V gene data show CDR1 as SNHLY and CDR2 as FYNNEI. CDR3 size: 14 residues. The CDR3 coding sequence is TGTGCCAGCAGTTGGACTTCTGATATCAACGAGCAGTACTTC. Residues: CASSWTSDINEQYF.

The rearrangement uses TRBV18 and TRBJ1-3; no firm D call. This CDR3 contains 16 residues. Trimming cost V 3 bases and J 0 bases, with 12 bases left between them. From germline, CDR1 is KGHSH and CDR2 LQKENI. The DNA for the CDR3 is TGTGCCAGCTCACCCGGCGGAGCTAACTCTGGAAACACCATATATTTT. Its protein is CASSPGGANSGNTIYF.

The V gene is TRBV2, the J gene TRBJ1-5; 7 bases agree with TRBD1. This CDR3 has 15 residues. Germline V gene sequence: CDR1 SNHLY, CDR2 FYNNEI. V was pared by 5 bases and J by 0 bases, with 4 bases of the junction left unmatched. The DNA of the CDR3 is TGTGCCAGCAGTTTACAGGGGCCTAGCAATCAGCCCCAGCATTTT. Its translation: CASSLQGPSNQPQHF.

The chain combines TRBV27 with TRBJ2-5; TRBD2 is a possible D gene (7 bases). From germline, CDR1 is MNHEY and CDR2 SMNVEV (reference sequence). This CDR3 is built from 14 residues. Trimming took off 5 bases at V and 11 bases at J, with 21 bases between the two ends. CDR3 nucleotides: TGTGCCAGCAGTCTTATTGGGGGAGGGGGGGAGCAGTACTTC. Amino acids: CASSLIGGGGEQYF.

The V call is TRBV5-5, the J call TRBJ2-7; D is undetermined. The CDR3 runs to 14 residues. Trimming shortened V by 0 bases and J by 5 bases, and 12 bases separated the two germline ends. Germline V gives CDR1 SGHKS, CDR2 YYEKEE (reference sequence). The DNA of the CDR3 is TGTGCCAGCAGCTTGGCCCCGGTACTGGACGAGCAGTACTTC. This encodes CASSLAPVLDEQYF.

This rearrangement joins TRBV2 to TRBJ2-5; weak D call: TRBD2 (6 bases). Germline-derived CDR1 and CDR2 are SNHLY and FYNNEI. The ends were cut back, 4 bases at V and 0 bases at J, with 6 bases in the middle. The CDR3 has 13 amino acids. The CDR3 spells CASSAGDQETQYF. The CDR3 nucleotides are TGTGCCAGCAGTGCGGGGGACCAAGAGACCCAGTACTTC.

V usage is TRBV15 and J usage is TRBJ2-1; perhaps TRBD2 as D (7 bases). The V gene's germline CDR1 is LNHNV and CDR2 YYDKDF (reference sequence). The CDR3 length is 16 residues. V lost 8 bases and J 5 bases, leaving 22 bases between the germline ends. DNA of the CDR3: TGTGCCACCTCCCGTAGAGGGGCGGGGGCCGACAATGAGCAGTTCTTC. Encoded protein: CATSRRGAGADNEQFF. Combining the CDR3 with reference TRBV15 and TRBJ2-1 gives the whole variable domain DAMVIQNPRYQVTQFGKPVTLSCSQTLNHNVMYWYQQKSSQAPKLLFHYYDKDFNNEADTPDNFQSRRPNTSFCFLDIRSPGLGDTAMYLCATSRRGAGADNEQFFGPGTRLTVL.

V and J are TRBV6-1 and TRBJ1-4; D might be TRBD1 (5 bases). CDR1 is MNHNS, CDR2 SASEGT, per germline. The CDR3 totals 15 residues. V lost 6 bases, J lost 8 bases, and 19 bases lay in between. The CDR3 region has the DNA TGTGCCAGCAGCAAGGGGACTTCAATGCGGGAAAAACTGTTTTTT. Translation gives CASSKGTSMREKLFF.

This sequence joins TRBV5-1 and TRBJ1-2, with TRBD1 as a possible D gene (6 bases). The ends were cut back, 2 bases at V and 5 bases at J, with 16 bases in the middle. The CDR3 runs to 15 residues. CDR1 is SGHRS, CDR2 YFSETQ, per germline. CDR3 region: CASSFGREGGYGYTF. CDR3 sequence (DNA): TGCGCCAGCAGCTTTGGCAGGGAAGGGGGATATGGCTACACCTTC.

The count of this clone is one. The chain employs TRBV6-6 and TRBJ2-3; D call uncertain. Trimming shortened V by 0 bases and J by 4 bases, and 11 bases separated the two germline ends. The CDR3 consists of 15 residues. CDR1 is MNHNY and CDR2 is SVGAGI in the germline V gene (reference sequence). The CDR3 DNA is TGTGCCAGCAGTTACTCGACATACAGCTCAGATACGCAGTATTTT. Encoded protein: CASSYSTYSSDTQYF.

This clone has more than one count but fewer than ten. The chain employs TRBV5-4 and TRBJ2-7, with TRBD1 identical over 12 bases. Trimming cost V 3 bases and J 6 bases; bases outside gene matches: 10. Germline CDR1 and CDR2: SGHNT and YYREEE (reference sequence). This CDR3 contains 16 residues. CDR3 nucleotides: TGTGCCAGCAGCTGGGGTATGGGACAGGGGGCTGGCGAGCAGTACTTC. It translates to CASSWGMGQGAGEQYF.

The genes are TRBV28 and TRBJ1-2, with 7 positions matching TRBD1. The CDR3 has 13 residues. With 5 bases clipped from V and 8 bases from J, the junction kept 8 bases outside the gene matches. The germline CDR1 and CDR2 sequences are MDHEN and SYDVKM. Written as DNA, the CDR3 is TGTGCCAGCAGTCCCGACAGGGTTCGGGGCTACACCTTC. This codes for CASSPDRVRGYTF.

The chain carries TRBV5-8 and TRBJ2-7, with 7 nucleotides matching TRBD2. The CDR3 length is 13 residues. Germline-derived CDR1 and CDR2 are SGHTS and YDEGEE. V lost 3 bases, J lost 3 bases, and 3 bases stayed unmatched. The CDR3 protein is CASSWGGYYEQYF. The DNA for the CDR3 is TGTGCCAGCAGCTGGGGAGGGTACTACGAGCAGTACTTC.

The chain employs TRBV11-2 and TRBJ2-1, with a tentative D call TRBD1 (5 bases). CDR3 length: 15 amino acids. Trimming took 5 bases from V and 2 from J, leaving 13 bases between them. Germline lookup yields CDR1 SGHAT and CDR2 FQNNGV. The CDR3 sequence: CASSPRRGTYNEQFF. The CDR3 nucleotides are TGTGCCAGCAGCCCCCGTAGGGGCACCTACAATGAGCAGTTCTTC.